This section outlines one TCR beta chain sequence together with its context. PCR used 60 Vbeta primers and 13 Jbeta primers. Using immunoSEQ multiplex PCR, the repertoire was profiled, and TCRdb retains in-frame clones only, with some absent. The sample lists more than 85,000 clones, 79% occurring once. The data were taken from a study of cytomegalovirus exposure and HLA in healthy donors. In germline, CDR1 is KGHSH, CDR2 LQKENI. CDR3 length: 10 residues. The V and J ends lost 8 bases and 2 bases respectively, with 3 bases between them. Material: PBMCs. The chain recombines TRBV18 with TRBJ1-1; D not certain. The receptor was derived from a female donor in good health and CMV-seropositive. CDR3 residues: CASLNTEAFF. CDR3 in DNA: TGTGCCAGCCTAAACACTGAAGCTTTCTTT.